These T cell receptor beta chains were read from a single sample in a study of control samples from healthy donors and cancer patients. Produced via immunoSEQ multiplex PCR; TCRdb's table is partial and in-frame only. The table includes 80,000 or so clones, approximately 94% detected once. Material for sequencing was blood. Every receptor here comes from a woman between 40 and 55 years old in good health. Each CDR3 is given with its conserved first and last residue. The order of the fields is J gene, D gene, V gene, clone size, CDR3 protein, CDR3 DNA. The D gene is left open where the match is weak. Only part of the rows carry a size: once, few, many, or a class if the clone is expanded.

>TRBJ1-2|.|TRBV2|.
CASIADRNYYGYTF
TGTGCCAGCATTGCCGACAGGAACTACTATGGCTACACCTTC
>TRBJ2-1|.|TRBV6-1|.
CASSVTPGRNYNEQFF
TGTGCCAGCAGTGTGACCCCGGGACGCAACTACAATGAGCAGTTCTTC
>TRBJ2-5|TRBD2|TRBV7-7|.
CASSPSGLAGAQETQYF
TGTGCCAGCAGCCCTTCCGGACTAGCGGGAGCTCAAGAGACCCAGTACTTC
>TRBJ1-5|.|TRBV19|.
CASSISLGPQHF
TGTGCCAGTAGTATCTCACTCGGGCCCCAGCATTTT
>TRBJ2-7|.|TRBV12-3/TRBV12-4|.
CASSPGTSEQYF
TGTGCCAGCAGCCCCGGGACGAGCGAGCAGTACTTC
>TRBJ2-1|.|TRBV21-1|.
CASSKLKLGTSGGGDYNEQFF
TGTGCCAGCAGCAAATTGAAACTCGGGACTAGCGGGGGTGGGGATTACAATGAGCAGTTCTTC
>TRBJ2-2|.|TRBV29-1|.
CSVVQDTGELFF
TGCAGCGTAGTACAGGACACCGGGGAGCTGTTTTTT
>TRBJ2-7|TRBD1|TRBV7-9|few
CASGTGRAYEQYF
TGTGCCAGTGGGACAGGGCGCGCCTACGAGCAGTACTTC
>TRBJ1-5|.|TRBV3-1/TRBV3-2|once
CASSAGVGLSQPQHF
TGTGCCAGCAGCGCAGGGGTAGGGTTGAGTCAGCCCCAGCATTTT
>TRBJ2-1|TRBD1|TRBV29-1|.
CSAHRGNNEQFF
TGCAGCGCCCACAGGGGAAACAATGAGCAGTTCTTC
>TRBJ2-6|.|TRBV24-1|.
CATSEDNSGANVLTF
TGTGCCACCAGTGAGGACAACTCTGGGGCCAACGTCCTGACTTTC
>TRBJ1-5|.|TRBV6-1|.
CASSTPMNQPQHF
TGTGCCAGCAGTACCCCAATGAATCAGCCCCAGCATTTT
>TRBJ2-2|.|TRBV5-1|.
CASSKGRTGELFF
TGCGCCAGCAGCAAAGGGCGGACCGGGGAGCTGTTTTTT
>TRBJ1-3|TRBD1|TRBV4-3|once
CASSQAGTGVWGNTIYF
TGCGCCAGCAGCCAAGCTGGGACAGGGGTTTGGGGGAACACCATATATTTT
>TRBJ2-7|TRBD2|TRBV30|.
CAWSTGGVYEQYF
TGTGCCTGGAGTACGGGAGGGGTCTACGAGCAGTACTTC
>TRBJ1-3|.|TRBV2|.
CASSEVGRDTIYF
TGTGCCAGCAGTGAAGTTGGTAGAGACACCATATATTTT
>TRBJ2-3|TRBD2|TRBV10-2|.
CASTRLAGGPVTQYF
TGCGCCAGCACGAGACTAGCGGGGGGGCCCGTTACGCAGTATTTT
>TRBJ2-6|.|TRBV6-6|.
CASTPLALSGANVLTF
TGTGCCAGCACCCCACTCGCGTTGTCTGGGGCCAACGTCCTGACTTTC
>TRBJ2-2|.|TRBV7-6|.
CASLNPGAPNIGELFF
TGTGCCAGCCTCAACCCCGGGGCCCCGAACATCGGGGAGCTGTTTTTT
>TRBJ1-1|TRBD1|TRBV18|.
CASSSDRVNTEAFF
TGTGCCAGCTCATCGGACAGGGTGAACACTGAAGCTTTCTTT
>TRBJ1-2|.|TRBV6-2/TRBV6-3|.
CASSYGRLPFYTF
TGTGCCAGCAGTTACGGGAGGTTGCCGTTCTACACCTTC
>TRBJ2-2|TRBD1|TRBV11-2|.
CASSGRQGVGELFF
TGTGCCAGCAGCGGACGACAGGGGGTCGGGGAGCTGTTTTTT
>TRBJ1-5|.|TRBV9|.
CASSEGYSNQPQHF
TGTGCCAGCAGTGAGGGGTATAGCAATCAGCCCCAGCATTTT
>TRBJ1-1|.|TRBV18|once
CASSPQGVSGFGTEAFF
TGTGCCAGCTCACCCCAGGGAGTTAGTGGCTTCGGCACTGAAGCTTTCTTT
>TRBJ1-2|.|TRBV7-8|.
CASSSRTDFYGYTF
TGTGCCAGCAGCTCCCGGACGGATTTCTATGGCTACACCTTC
>TRBJ2-2|TRBD2|TRBV7-9|.
CASSFASGANTGELFF
TGTGCCAGCAGCTTTGCTAGCGGTGCGAACACCGGGGAGCTGTTTTTT
>TRBJ2-7|.|TRBV2|.
CASSGYPLTYEQYF
TGTGCCAGCAGTGGCTACCCTTTAACCTACGAGCAGTACTTC
>TRBJ2-3|.|TRBV9|.
CASSAEGPDTQYF
TGTGCCAGCAGTGCGGAGGGCCCAGATACGCAGTATTTT
>TRBJ2-3|TRBD2|TRBV18|.
CASSPPPQAGEVYF
TGTGCCAGCTCACCACCTCCTCAAGCGGGGGAGGTTTATTTT
>TRBJ1-1|TRBD1|TRBV6-2/TRBV6-3|.
CASSKGQGASEAFF
TGTGCCAGCAGTAAGGGACAGGGGGCCTCTGAAGCTTTCTTT
>TRBJ1-5|TRBD1|TRBV6-2/TRBV6-3|.
CASSYGTANQPQHF
TGTGCCAGCAGTTACGGGACAGCCAATCAGCCCCAGCATTTT
>TRBJ2-3|.|TRBV4-2|.
CASSQPNGGYGTDTQYF
TGTGCCAGCAGCCAGCCTAACGGCGGGTACGGCACAGATACGCAGTATTTT
>TRBJ2-5|.|TRBV27|once
CASSLRPGSGSTQYF
TGTGCCAGCAGTTTACGACCCGGTTCCGGGAGTACCCAGTACTTC
>TRBJ2-5|.|TRBV3-1/TRBV3-2|once
CASSQEGLQETQYF
TGTGCCAGCAGCCAAGAAGGGCTACAAGAGACCCAGTACTTC
>TRBJ1-1|.|TRBV11-2|.
CASNLTGPVNTEAFF
TGTGCCAGCAACCTTACCGGGCCAGTTAACACTGAAGCTTTCTTT
>TRBJ2-3|TRBD2|TRBV5-6|few
CASGYYGRTTDTQYF
TGTGCCAGCGGCTATTACGGGAGGACCACAGATACGCAGTATTTT
>TRBJ2-2|TRBD1|TRBV12-3/TRBV12-4|.
CASKGATGELFF
TGTGCCAGCAAGGGGGCAACCGGGGAGCTGTTTTTT
>TRBJ2-5|.|TRBV9|.
CASSVDRVPQETQYF
TGTGCCAGCAGCGTAGATAGGGTACCCCAAGAGACCCAGTACTTC
>TRBJ2-7|.|TRBV9|.
CASSVGQGPYEQYF
TGTGCCAGCAGCGTAGGTCAGGGGCCCTACGAGCAGTACTTC
>TRBJ2-7|.|TRBV7-9|.
CASSSSQLLTGFWYYEQYF
TGTGCCAGCAGCTCATCCCAGTTACTGACGGGATTTTGGTACTACGAGCAGTACTTC
>TRBJ1-1|.|TRBV5-1|.
CASSLGPGTEAFF
TGCGCCAGCAGCTTGGGGCCAGGTACTGAAGCTTTCTTT
>TRBJ2-7|.|TRBV5-1|.
CASSIPIGEEQYF
TGCGCCAGCAGCATCCCTATTGGGGAGGAGCAGTACTTC
>TRBJ2-1|TRBD2|TRBV19|.
CASSPSGGSYNEQFF
TGTGCCAGTAGTCCTAGCGGGGGGTCCTACAATGAGCAGTTCTTC
>TRBJ2-1|TRBD1|TRBV9|.
CASSPGQGAYNEQFF
TGTGCCAGCAGCCCCGGACAGGGGGCCTACAATGAGCAGTTCTTC
>TRBJ1-4|.|TRBV5-1|.
CASSLLGTNEKLFF
TGCGCCAGCAGCCTTCTAGGCACTAATGAAAAACTGTTTTTT
>TRBJ1-2|.|TRBV2|.
CASSGYTF
TGTGCCAGCAGTGGCTACACCTTC
>TRBJ1-2|.|TRBV27|once
CASSDGIYGYTF
TGTGCCAGCAGCGACGGAATCTATGGCTACACCTTC
>TRBJ2-5|TRBD1|TRBV19|.
CASSSWTGAQETQYF
TGTGCCAGTAGTTCCTGGACAGGGGCTCAAGAGACCCAGTACTTC
>TRBJ1-1|.|TRBV29-1|once
CSVETGNTEAFF
TGCAGCGTTGAAACAGGGAACACTGAAGCTTTCTTT
>TRBJ2-7|.|TRBV2|.
CASRYAAGTGSYEQYF
TGTGCCAGCAGGTATGCCGCAGGGACTGGTTCCTACGAGCAGTACTTC
>TRBJ1-1|TRBD1|TRBV19|.
CASSLRDRGPTEAFF
TGTGCCAGTAGTCTCCGGGACAGGGGTCCCACTGAAGCTTTCTTT
>TRBJ2-7|TRBD2|TRBV14|.
CASSHEEREGRYEQYF
TGTGCCAGCAGCCACGAAGAGCGGGAGGGCCGATACGAGCAGTACTTC
>TRBJ1-5|.|TRBV4-1|.
CASSQEGGGRGNQPQHF
TGCGCCAGCAGCCAAGAAGGGGGGGGAAGGGGCAATCAGCCCCAGCATTTT
>TRBJ2-5|TRBD1|TRBV15|.
CATSRLPGQGLRETQYF
TGTGCCACCAGCAGGCTTCCGGGACAGGGGCTTCGAGAGACCCAGTACTTC
>TRBJ2-7|.|TRBV15|.
CATSDYGYEQYF
TGTGCCACCAGCGACTATGGCTACGAGCAGTACTTC